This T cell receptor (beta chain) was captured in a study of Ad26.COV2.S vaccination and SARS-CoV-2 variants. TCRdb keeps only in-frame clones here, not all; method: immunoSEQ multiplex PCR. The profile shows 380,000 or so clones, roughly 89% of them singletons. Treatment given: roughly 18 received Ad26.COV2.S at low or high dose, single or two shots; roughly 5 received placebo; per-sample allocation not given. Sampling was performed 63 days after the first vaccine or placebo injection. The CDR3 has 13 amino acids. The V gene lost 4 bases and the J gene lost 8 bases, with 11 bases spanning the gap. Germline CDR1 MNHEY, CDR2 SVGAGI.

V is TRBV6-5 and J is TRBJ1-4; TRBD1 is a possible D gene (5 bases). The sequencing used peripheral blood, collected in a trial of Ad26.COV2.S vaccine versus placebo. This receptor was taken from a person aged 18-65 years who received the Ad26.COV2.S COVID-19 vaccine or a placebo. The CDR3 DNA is TGTGCCAGCAGTTCAAGGGGTCGAGAAAAACTGTTTTTT. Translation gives CASSSRGREKLFF.